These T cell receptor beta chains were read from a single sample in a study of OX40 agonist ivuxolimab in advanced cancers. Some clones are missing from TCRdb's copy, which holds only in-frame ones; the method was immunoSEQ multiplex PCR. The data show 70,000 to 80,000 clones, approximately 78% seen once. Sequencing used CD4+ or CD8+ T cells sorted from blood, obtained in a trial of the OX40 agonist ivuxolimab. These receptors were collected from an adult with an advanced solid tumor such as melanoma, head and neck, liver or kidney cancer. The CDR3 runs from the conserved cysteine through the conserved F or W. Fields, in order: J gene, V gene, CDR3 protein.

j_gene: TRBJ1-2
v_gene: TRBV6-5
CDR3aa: CASSDREGPVGYTF

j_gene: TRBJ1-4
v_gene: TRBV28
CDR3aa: CASSWGSTNEKLFF

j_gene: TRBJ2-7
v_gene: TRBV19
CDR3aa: CASSIRTSGGTYEQYF

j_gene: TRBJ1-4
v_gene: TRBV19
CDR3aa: CASSQNAGTEEVLDEKLFF

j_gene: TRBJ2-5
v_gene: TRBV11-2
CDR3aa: CASSFTSGQETQYF

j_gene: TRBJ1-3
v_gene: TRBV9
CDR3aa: CASSVDGESSGNTIYF

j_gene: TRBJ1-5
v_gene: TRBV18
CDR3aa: CASSPQDSNQPQHF

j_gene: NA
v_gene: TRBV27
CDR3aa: CASRTFGDRDEQYF

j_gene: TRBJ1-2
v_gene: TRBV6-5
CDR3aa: CASSYIAGSDGYTF

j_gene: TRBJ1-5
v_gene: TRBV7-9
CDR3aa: CASGSGYQPRHF

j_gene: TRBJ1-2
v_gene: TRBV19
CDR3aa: CASSIRGSDGYTF

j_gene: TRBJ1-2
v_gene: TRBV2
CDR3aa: CASTLQTGLGYTF

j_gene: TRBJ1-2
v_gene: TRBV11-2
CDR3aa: CASSPRQGRSTNYGYTF

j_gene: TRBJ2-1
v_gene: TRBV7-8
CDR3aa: CASSLGLAGNNEQFF

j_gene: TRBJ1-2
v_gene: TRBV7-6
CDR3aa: CASSSSPGQGKGGYTF

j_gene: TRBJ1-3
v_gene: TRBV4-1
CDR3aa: CASSQGLQGFGNTIYF

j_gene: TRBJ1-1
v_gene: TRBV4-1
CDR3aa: CASSRDRGRRAFF

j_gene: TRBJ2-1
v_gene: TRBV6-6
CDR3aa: CATSDPAQKPNEQFF

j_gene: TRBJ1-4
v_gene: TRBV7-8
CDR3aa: CASSPGVEEKLFF

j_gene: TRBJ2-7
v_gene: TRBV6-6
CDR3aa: CASGQGNVISYEQYF

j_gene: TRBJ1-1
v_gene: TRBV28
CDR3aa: CASSFTTGRDTEAFF

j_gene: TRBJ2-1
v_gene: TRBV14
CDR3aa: CASSLFRGPNSYNEQFF

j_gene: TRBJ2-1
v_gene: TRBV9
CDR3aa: CASSPTQGTYNEQFF

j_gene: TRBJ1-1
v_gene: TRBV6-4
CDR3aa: CASSEDRATEAFF

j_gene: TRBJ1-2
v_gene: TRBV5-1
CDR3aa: CASSDGNYGYTF

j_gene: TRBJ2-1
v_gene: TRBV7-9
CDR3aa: CASSRYRDQGVYNEQFF

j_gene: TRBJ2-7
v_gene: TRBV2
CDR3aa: CASTARDSPYEQYF

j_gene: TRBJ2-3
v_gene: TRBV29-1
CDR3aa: CSVEGSGGASTDTQYF

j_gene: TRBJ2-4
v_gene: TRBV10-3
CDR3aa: CAISASGAKNIQYF

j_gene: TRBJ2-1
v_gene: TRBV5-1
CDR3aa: CASSLDGTTSYNEQFF

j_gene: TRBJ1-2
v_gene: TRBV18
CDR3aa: CASSPDGERGYTF

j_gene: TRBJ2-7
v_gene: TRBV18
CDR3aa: CASSPPGLPYEQYF

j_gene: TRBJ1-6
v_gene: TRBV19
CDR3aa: CASSMWSSLNNSPLHF

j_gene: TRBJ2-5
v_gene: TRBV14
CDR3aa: CASSQDNGPWKTQYF

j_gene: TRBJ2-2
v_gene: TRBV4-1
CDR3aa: CASSNSGTANTGELFF

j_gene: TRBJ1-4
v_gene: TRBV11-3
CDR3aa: CASSSDGRNNEKLFF

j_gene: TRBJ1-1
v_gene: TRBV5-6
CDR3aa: CASSFVWAVGTEAFF

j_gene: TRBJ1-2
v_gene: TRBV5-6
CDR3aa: CASSIGPNGYTF

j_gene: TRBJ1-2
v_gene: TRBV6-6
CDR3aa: CASSSQGQGNYGYTF

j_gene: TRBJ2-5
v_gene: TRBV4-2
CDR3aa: CASSQVSANQETQYF

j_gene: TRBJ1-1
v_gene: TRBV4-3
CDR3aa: CASSQETGRNTEAFF

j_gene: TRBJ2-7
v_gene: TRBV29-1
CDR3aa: CSAVTSGTYEQYF

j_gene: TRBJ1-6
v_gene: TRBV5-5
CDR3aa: CASSLVKVSYNSPLHF

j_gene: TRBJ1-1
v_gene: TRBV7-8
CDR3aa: CASSRSHGVGNTEAFF

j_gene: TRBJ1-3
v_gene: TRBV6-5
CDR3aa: CASSYSKDPGNTIYF

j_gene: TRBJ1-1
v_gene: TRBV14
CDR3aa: CASSQVQGRAEAFF

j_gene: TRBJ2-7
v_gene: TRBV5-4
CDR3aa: CASSGGTPAYEQYF

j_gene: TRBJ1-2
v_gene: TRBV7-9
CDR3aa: CASSLGQTFYGYTF

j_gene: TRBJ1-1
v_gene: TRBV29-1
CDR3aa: CSVVPSPMNTEAFF

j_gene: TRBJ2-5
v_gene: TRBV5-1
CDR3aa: CASSPMGGHQETQYF

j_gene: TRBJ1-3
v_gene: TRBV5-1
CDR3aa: CASSLVGTVSGNTIYF